The 26 T cell receptor beta chains below were found in one sample sequenced in a study of T cell responses to AZD1222 COVID-19 vaccine. Sequencing was performed with immunoSEQ multiplex PCR; in TCRdb, only in-frame clones are kept and a portion is missing. The table shows over 150,000 clones, with about nine tenths occurring only once. The sequencing used peripheral blood, collected on day 0 of AZD1222 vaccination. These TCRs come from an adult in good health.

The chain combines TRBV4-2 with TRBJ1-2; no firm D call. Germline V gene sequence: CDR1 LGHNA, CDR2 YNFKEQ. This CDR3 has 15 residues. Trimming removed 3 bases from V and 8 bases from J, with 19 bases in between. CDR3 sequence reads: CASSQAGRPAEGYTF. The CDR3 coding sequence is TGTGCCAGCAGCCAGGCTGGGAGGCCGGCGGAAGGCTACACCTTC.

The gene calls are TRBV28 and TRBJ1-3, with a weak D call TRBD1 (5 bases). Germline V gene sequence: CDR1 MDHEN, CDR2 SYDVKM. The germline V and J ends were trimmed by 1 base and 2 bases, with 9 bases remaining between them. The CDR3 contains 15 residues. CDR3 in DNA: TGTGCCAGCAGTTTATCGGCAGGGACTGGAAACACCATATATTTT. It translates to CASSLSAGTGNTIYF.

This clone was found once. The chain recombines TRBV19 with TRBJ1-2; TRBD1 agrees at 8 bases. This CDR3 spans 15 amino acids. J lost 6 bases, V lost 2 bases, and 8 bases had no gene match. The germline gives CDR1 LNHDA, CDR2 SQIVND (reference sequence). The CDR3 DNA sequence: TGTGCCAGTAGTATATCTTCGACAGGGGCCAATGGCTACACCTTC. This codes for CASSISSTGANGYTF.

The chain links TRBV6-5 to TRBJ1-1; no reliable D call. Trimming cost V 2 bases and J 5 bases, with 15 bases left between them. The germline gives CDR1 MNHEY, CDR2 SVGAGI. This CDR3 contains 15 residues. The CDR3, as DNA: TGTGCCAGCAGTTACGCGGCTGGAGGGATGACTGAAGCTTTCTTT. It is translated as CASSYAAGGMTEAFF.

Details on this clone: Other DNA sequences within the sample encode an identical CDR3. The chain employs TRBV28 and TRBJ1-5, with D unclear. The germline gives CDR1 MDHEN, CDR2 SYDVKM. V was trimmed by 6 bases and J by 6 bases, leaving 9 bases between them. There are 12 residues in the CDR3. As DNA, the CDR3 is TGTGCCAGCAGGCCAACAGTTCAGCCCCAGCATTTT. This encodes CASRPTVQPQHF. Filled out from reference TRBV28 and TRBJ1-5, the complete variable domain reads DVKVTQSSRYLVKRTGEKVFLECVQDMDHENMFWYRQDPGLGLRLIYFSYDVKMKEKGDIPEGYSVSREKKERFSLILESASTNQTSMYLCASRPTVQPQHFGDGTRLSIL.

The V gene is TRBV5-1, the J gene TRBJ1-1; D remains unclear. Trimming pared 3 bases from V and 0 bases from J, leaving 9 bases between. Germline V gene data show CDR1 as SGHRS and CDR2 as YFSETQ. The CDR3 totals 14 residues. As DNA, the CDR3 is TGCGCCAGCAGCTATGGGGTTGTGAACACTGAAGCTTTCTTT. Its translation: CASSYGVVNTEAFF.

The chain combines TRBV7-8 with TRBJ1-4, with a possible D match to TRBD1 (6 bases). The CDR3 runs to 15 residues. Trimming left V 8 bases short and J 0 bases short, with 13 bases between. Germline assignment: CDR1 SGHVS and CDR2 FQNEAQ. In nucleotides, the CDR3 is TGTGCCAGCGGGTGGGGGCCCGCAACTAATGAAAAACTGTTTTTT. Its protein product is CASGWGPATNEKLFF.

The chain uses TRBV5-1 and TRBJ2-7; 7 positions match TRBD1. V shed 7 bases and J 1 base; nucleotides not matched to a gene: 11. CDR3 size: 15 residues. Germline CDR1 reads SGHRS; CDR2 reads YFSETQ. The CDR3 here is CASGYQTGNSYEQYF. CDR3 coding DNA: TGCGCCAGCGGATATCAGACAGGGAATTCCTACGAGCAGTACTTC.

The chain uses TRBV19 and TRBJ2-1, with 9 bases identical to TRBD1. The V gene end was trimmed by 4 bases and the J gene end by 7 bases; junction bases not matched to a gene: 5. Germline assignment: CDR1 LNHDA and CDR2 SQIVND (reference sequence). CDR3 length: 14 amino acids. As DNA, the CDR3 is TGTGCCAGTAGTAACAGACAGGGGGGTAATGAGCAGTTCTTC. Translation: CASSNRQGGNEQFF.

This chain connects TRBV9 to TRBJ2-3; 7 nucleotides match TRBD2. The CDR3 contains 18 residues. V gave up 4 bases and J gave up 4 bases; unmatched junction bases: 18. Germline V CDR1 and CDR2: SGDLS, YYNGEE. The DNA of the CDR3 is TGTGCCAGCAGCTCCCCGGGTAGCGGGCCATACCCCGCAGATACGCAGTATTTT. Its translation is CASSSPGSGPYPADTQYF.

The chain has TRBV7-3 and TRBJ1-2; a possible D gene is TRBD1 (6 bases). The CDR3 is made up of 13 amino acids. The germline V and J ends were trimmed by 3 bases and 6 bases, with 11 bases remaining between them. Germline V gene data show CDR1 as SGHTA and CDR2 as FQGTGA. Written as DNA, the CDR3 is TGTGCCAGCAGCTTGCAGGGGTTTAATGGCTACACCTTC. Amino acids: CASSLQGFNGYTF.

The CDR3 bases are TGCGCCAGCAGCTTGGTGGCAGGCCCAGGGGACACTGAAGCTTTCTTT. Amino acids: CASSLVAGPGDTEAFF. The chain employs TRBV5-1 and TRBJ1-1; D is possibly TRBD1 (6 bases). The CDR3 loop spans 16 amino acids. V was cut by 0 bases and J by 3 bases, with 15 bases left in between. Per the germline V gene, CDR1 is SGHRS and CDR2 is YFSETQ.

The CDR3 is CASSLGAPGTDTQYF. CDR3 DNA sequence: TGCGCCAGCAGCTTGGGGGCACCGGGCACAGATACGCAGTATTTT. The chain joins TRBV5-1 to TRBJ2-3; no firm D call. Germline values: CDR1 SGHRS, CDR2 YFSETQ. V was cut by 0 bases and J by 1 base, with 9 bases left in between. There are 15 residues in the CDR3.

The chain is built from TRBV19 and TRBJ2-2; D may match TRBD1 or TRBD2 (6 bases each). Germline V gene data show CDR1 as LNHDA and CDR2 as SQIVND (reference sequence). V was pared by 5 bases and J by 7 bases, with 8 bases between. The CDR3 sequence is 12 residues long. CDR3 sequence: CASSRGHGELFF. The CDR3 coding sequence is TGTGCCAGTAGTCGGGGGCACGGGGAGCTGTTTTTT.

V usage is TRBV3-1 (or the pseudogene TRBV3-2) and J usage is TRBJ2-7, with 10 bases that match TRBD1. In germline, CDR1 is LGHDT, CDR2 YNNKEL (reference sequence). The CDR3 extends over 18 amino acids. V lost 4 bases to trimming and J lost 0 bases; unmatched junction nucleotides: 12. The CDR3 protein is CASSPRPTGGRGSYEQYF. CDR3 nucleotide sequence: TGTGCCAGCAGCCCGAGACCGACAGGGGGCAGGGGCTCCTACGAGCAGTACTTC.

The chain combines TRBV7-2 with TRBJ2-7; 12 bases map to TRBD2. The CDR3 spans 16 residues. The germline V gene has CDR1 SGHTA and CDR2 FQGNSA. The V and J ends lost 2 bases and 6 bases, in that order; junction bases with no gene match: 8. CDR3 nucleotide sequence: TGTGCCAGCAGCTTAAGCCTAGCGGGAGGGCAGTCCGAGCAGTACTTC. It translates to CASSLSLAGGQSEQYF.

A note on this clone: The same CDR3 arises from other DNA sequences in this sample as well. The CDR3 bases are TGTGCCAGCTCACAGGGGGGGAATCAGCCCCAGCATTTT. Translated: CASSQGGNQPQHF. The V gene is TRBV18, the J gene TRBJ1-5, with D maybe TRBD1 (6 bases). The ends were cut back, 4 bases at V and 4 bases at J, with 8 bases in the middle. CDR1 and CDR2 from the germline V gene are KGHSH and LQKENI. This CDR3 has 13 amino acids.

This clone has just a few counts. J is TRBJ2-4 and V is TRBV7-3, with TRBD2 matching over 13 bases. V shed 5 bases and J 6 bases; nucleotides not matched to a gene: 10. The germline CDR1 and CDR2 sequences are SGHTA and FQGTGA. The CDR3 extends over 17 amino acids. Here the CDR3 reads CASSSSTSGRPLNIQYF. CDR3 sequence (DNA): TGTGCCAGCAGCAGTTCGACTAGCGGGAGGCCCCTAAACATTCAGTACTTC.

The chain combines TRBV6-2 or TRBV6-3 with TRBJ2-1, with 10 bases that match TRBD2. Germline CDR1 reads MNHEY; CDR2 reads SVGEGT. The CDR3 loop spans 14 amino acids. V gave up 7 bases and J gave up 9 bases; unmatched junction bases: 9. The CDR3 reads CASTPSGRKSEQFF. CDR3 DNA: TGTGCCAGCACCCCTAGCGGGAGAAAGAGTGAGCAGTTCTTC.

The chain is built from TRBV30 and TRBJ2-7, with D possibly TRBD2 on 7 matching bases. CDR1 GTSNPN and CDR2 SVGIG come from the germline V gene (reference sequence). The CDR3 length is 13 residues. The V end lost 8 bases, the J end lost 1 base, and 15 bases lay between the germline ends. CDR3 residues: CAHGGGNSYEQYF. The CDR3 DNA is TGTGCCCACGGCGGGGGCAATTCCTACGAGCAGTACTTC.

A single count supports this clone. The chain employs TRBV5-1 and TRBJ1-2, with TRBD1 matching over 7 bases. CDR1 SGHRS and CDR2 YFSETQ come from the germline V gene. Trimming took 4 bases from V and 4 from J; bases not matched to a gene: 10. CDR3 length equals 15 residues. The CDR3 DNA reads TGCGCCAGCAGCCCCCAGGGGGTCGCCTCCTATGGCTACACCTTC. Its protein product is CASSPQGVASYGYTF.

CDR3 sequence (DNA): TGTGCCAGCAGTTACAGGCGGGAGAAGTACGAGCAGTACTTC. The encoded protein is CASSYRREKYEQYF. The chain recombines TRBV6-5 with TRBJ2-7; 7 bases match TRBD2. V trimming: 2 bases; J trimming: 4 bases; junction bases outside the gene matches: 5. Germline V gives CDR1 MNHEY, CDR2 SVGAGI. This CDR3 contains 14 residues.

The chain recombines TRBV6-5 with TRBJ1-1; 7 bases map to TRBD1. The CDR3 is 13 residues long. CDR1 MNHEY and CDR2 SVGAGI come from the germline V gene. V dropped 7 bases and J dropped 0; count of bases not matched to a gene: 2. The CDR3: CASTDRMNTEAFF. The CDR3 bases are TGTGCCAGCACGGACAGGATGAACACTGAAGCTTTCTTT.

The J gene is TRBJ2-5, the V gene TRBV5-1; 7 bases line up with TRBD1. The CDR3 has 15 amino acids. The junction had 10 bases not matched to a gene; V was cut back by 4 bases and J by 4 bases. The germline V gene encodes CDR1 SGHRS and CDR2 YFSETQ. CDR3 loop: CASSQGQQGGETQYF. The CDR3 DNA reads as TGCGCCAGCAGCCAGGGACAGCAAGGTGGAGAGACCCAGTACTTC.

The V call is TRBV7-9, the J call TRBJ2-5; 10 bases are shared with TRBD2. Germline trimming cut 0 bases from V and 2 bases from J; bases unmatched to any gene: 3. Germline V lookup: CDR1 SEHNR, CDR2 FQNEAQ (reference sequence). The CDR3 length is 16 residues. CDR3 coding DNA: TGTGCCAGCAGCTTAGCAGCAGCGGGAGGGCAAGAGACCCAGTACTTC. As protein: CASSLAAAGGQETQYF.

V and J are TRBV6-6 and TRBJ1-1, with D unclear. Germline-derived CDR1 and CDR2 are MNHNY and SVGAGI (reference sequence). Trimming cost V 1 base and J 3 bases, with 9 bases left between them. The CDR3 has 14 residues. The CDR3, as DNA: TGTGCCAGCAGTTACTGGGAAAGGGACACTGAAGCTTTCTTT. Encoded protein: CASSYWERDTEAFF.